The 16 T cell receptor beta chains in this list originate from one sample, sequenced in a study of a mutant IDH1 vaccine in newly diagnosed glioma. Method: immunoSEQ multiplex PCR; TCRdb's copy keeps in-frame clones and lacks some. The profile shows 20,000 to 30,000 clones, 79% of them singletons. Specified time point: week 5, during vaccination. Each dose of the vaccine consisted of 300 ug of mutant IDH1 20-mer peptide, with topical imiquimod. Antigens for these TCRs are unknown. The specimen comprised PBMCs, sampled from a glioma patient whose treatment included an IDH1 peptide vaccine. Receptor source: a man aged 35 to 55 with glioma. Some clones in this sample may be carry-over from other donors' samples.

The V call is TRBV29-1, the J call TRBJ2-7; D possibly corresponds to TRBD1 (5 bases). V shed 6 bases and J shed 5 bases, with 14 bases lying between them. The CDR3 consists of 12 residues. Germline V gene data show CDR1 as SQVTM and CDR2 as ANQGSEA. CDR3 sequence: CSVMKGQHEQYF. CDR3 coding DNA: TGCAGCGTCATGAAGGGGCAGCACGAGCAGTACTTC.

This CDR3 reads CAWSVRRGRNEQYF. In DNA, the CDR3 is TGTGCCTGGAGTGTACGGAGGGGGCGGAACGAGCAGTACTTC. The V gene is TRBV30, the J gene TRBJ2-7; tentatively, D is TRBD1 (7 bases). Looked up from germline, CDR1 is GTSNPN and CDR2 is SVGIG (reference sequence). V gave up 0 bases and J gave up 5 bases, with 14 bases separating them. The CDR3 contains 14 residues.

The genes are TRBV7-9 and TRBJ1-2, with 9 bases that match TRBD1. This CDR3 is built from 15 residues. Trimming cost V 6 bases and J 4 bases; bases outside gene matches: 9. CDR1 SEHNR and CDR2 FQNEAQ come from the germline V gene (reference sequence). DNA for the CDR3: TGTGCCAGCAGAAGCTGGGACAGGGTTGGCTATGGCTACACCTTC. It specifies CASRSWDRVGYGYTF.

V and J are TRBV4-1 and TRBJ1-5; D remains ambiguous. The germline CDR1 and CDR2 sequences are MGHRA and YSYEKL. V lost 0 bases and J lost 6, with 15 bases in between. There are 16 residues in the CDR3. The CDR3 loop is CASSQDRLSGGQPQHF. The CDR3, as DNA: TGCGCCAGCAGCCAAGATCGCTTATCTGGAGGTCAGCCCCAGCATTTT.

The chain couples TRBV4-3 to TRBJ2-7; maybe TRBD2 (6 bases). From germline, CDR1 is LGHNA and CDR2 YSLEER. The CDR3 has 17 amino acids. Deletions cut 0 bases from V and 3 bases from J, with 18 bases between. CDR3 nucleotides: TGCGCCAGCAGCCAAGATCCAGCGGGCGGGATATTCTACGAGCAGTACTTC. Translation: CASSQDPAGGIFYEQYF.

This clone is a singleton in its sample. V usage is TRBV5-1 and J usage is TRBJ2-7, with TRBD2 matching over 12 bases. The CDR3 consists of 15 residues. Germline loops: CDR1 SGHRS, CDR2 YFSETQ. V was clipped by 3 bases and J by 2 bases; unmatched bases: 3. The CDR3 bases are TGCGCCAGCAGCTCGCTAGCGGGGGGGACCTACGAGCAGTACTTC. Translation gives CASSSLAGGTYEQYF.

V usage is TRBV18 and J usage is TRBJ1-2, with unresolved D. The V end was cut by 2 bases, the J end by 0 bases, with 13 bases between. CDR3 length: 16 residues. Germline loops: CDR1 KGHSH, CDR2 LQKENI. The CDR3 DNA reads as TGTGCCAGCTCACCATGGCGGGAAGATACTAACTATGGCTACACCTTC. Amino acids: CASSPWREDTNYGYTF.

DNA for the CDR3: TGTGCCATCAGTGACACAGGGGTTCGTGGAAACACCATATATTTT. Protein product: CAISDTGVRGNTIYF. V gene TRBV10-3 combines with J gene TRBJ1-3, with TRBD1 identical over 7 bases. CDR1 ENHRY and CDR2 SYGVKD come from the germline V gene. Germline trimming cut 3 bases from V and 3 bases from J; bases unmatched to any gene: 5. CDR3 size: 15 residues.

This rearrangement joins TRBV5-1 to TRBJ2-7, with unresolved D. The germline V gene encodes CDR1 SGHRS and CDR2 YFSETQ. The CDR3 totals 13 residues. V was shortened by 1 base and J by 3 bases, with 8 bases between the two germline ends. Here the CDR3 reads CASSLTSSYEQYF. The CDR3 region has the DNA TGCGCCAGCAGCTTGACCAGTAGCTACGAGCAGTACTTC. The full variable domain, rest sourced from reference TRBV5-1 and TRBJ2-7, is KAGVTQTPRYLIKTRGQQVTLSCSPISGHRSVSWYQQTPGQGLQFLFEYFSETQRNKGNFPGRFSGRQFSNSRSEMNVSTLELGDSALYLCASSLTSSYEQYFGPGTRLTVT.

DNA for the CDR3: TGTGCCAGCAGCTTAGTTACGGGGGGCAGCTCTGAAGCTTTCTTT. Translated, it gives CASSLVTGGSSEAFF. V gene TRBV11-2 combines with J gene TRBJ1-1, with TRBD1 as a possible D gene (6 bases). The V gene's germline CDR1 is SGHAT and CDR2 FQNNGV. The CDR3 has 15 residues. Trimming pared 1 base from V and 6 bases from J, leaving 15 bases between. Full variable domain (remainder filled in from reference TRBV11-2 and TRBJ1-1): EAGVAQSPRYKIIEKRQSVAFWCNPISGHATLYWYQQILGQGPKLLIQFQNNGVVDDSQLPKDRFSAERLKGVDSTLKIQPAKLEDSAVYLCASSLVTGGSSEAFFGQGTRLTVV.

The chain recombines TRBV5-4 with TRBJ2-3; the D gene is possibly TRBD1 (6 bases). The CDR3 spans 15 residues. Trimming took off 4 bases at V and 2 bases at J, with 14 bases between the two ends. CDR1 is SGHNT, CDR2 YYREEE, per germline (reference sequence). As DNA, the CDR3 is TGTGCCAGCAGCCCGCAGGGGTATTACACAGATACGCAGTATTTT. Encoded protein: CASSPQGYYTDTQYF.

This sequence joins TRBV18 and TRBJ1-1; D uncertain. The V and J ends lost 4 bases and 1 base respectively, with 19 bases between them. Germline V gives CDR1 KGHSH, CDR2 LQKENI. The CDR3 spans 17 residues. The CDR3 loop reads CASSQLPLKSTNTEAFF. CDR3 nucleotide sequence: TGTGCCAGCTCACAACTGCCCTTAAAGTCGACGAACACTGAAGCTTTCTTT.

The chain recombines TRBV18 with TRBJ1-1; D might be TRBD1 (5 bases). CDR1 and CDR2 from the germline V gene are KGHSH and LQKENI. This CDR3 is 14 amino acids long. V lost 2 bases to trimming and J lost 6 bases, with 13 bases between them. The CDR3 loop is CASSPKTEGSEAFF. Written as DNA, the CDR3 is TGTGCCAGCTCACCAAAGACCGAGGGGTCTGAAGCTTTCTTT. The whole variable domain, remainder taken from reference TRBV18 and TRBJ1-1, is NAGVMQNPRHLVRRRGQEARLRCSPMKGHSHVYWYRQLPEEGLKFMVYLQKENIIDESGMPKERFSAEFPKEGPSILRIQQVVRGDSAAYFCASSPKTEGSEAFFGQGTRLTVV.

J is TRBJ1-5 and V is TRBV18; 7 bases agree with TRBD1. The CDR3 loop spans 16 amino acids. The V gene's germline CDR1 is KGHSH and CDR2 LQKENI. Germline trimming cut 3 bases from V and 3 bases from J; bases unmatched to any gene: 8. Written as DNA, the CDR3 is TGTGCCAGCTCACCGGAGACAGGGCCGCTCAATCAGCCCCAGCATTTT. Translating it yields CASSPETGPLNQPQHF.

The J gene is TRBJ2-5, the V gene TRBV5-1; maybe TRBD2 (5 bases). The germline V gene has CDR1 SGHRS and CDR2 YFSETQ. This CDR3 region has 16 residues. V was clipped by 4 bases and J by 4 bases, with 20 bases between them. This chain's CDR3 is CASSLDGLAESETQYF. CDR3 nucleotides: TGCGCCAGCAGCCTTGACGGGCTAGCTGAATCAGAGACCCAGTACTTC.

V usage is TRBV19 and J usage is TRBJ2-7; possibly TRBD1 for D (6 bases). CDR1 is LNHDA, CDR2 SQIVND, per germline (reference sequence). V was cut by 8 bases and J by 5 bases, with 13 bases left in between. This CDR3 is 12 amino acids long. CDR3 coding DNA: TGTGCCAGTTCACAGGGTTTCCACGAGCAGTACTTC. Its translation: CASSQGFHEQYF.